The entry below describes one T cell receptor (beta chain). This record comes from a study of blood T cell repertoires in COVID-19. At the level of the study: Acute and convalescent COVID-19 samples came from the United States, Italy and Spain. PBMCs, B-cell-depleted T cells, or T cells were the source of the cDNA or gDNA that made up the material.

CDR3 length: 17 amino acids. In the source study's methods: Nucleated cell number was recorded as an estimate derived from reference gene primer amplification. Profiling relied on immunoSEQ multiplex PCR, and the TCRdb table lists in-frame clones only, not all of them. From that table come the V and J calls and clone size; the DNA was used to work out D and trimming. The sample holds about 57,000 clones, about 81% seen once. The sample consisted of peripheral blood. This clonotype was sampled from a woman aged 55-70 years with acute or convalescent COVID-19. The chain recombines TRBV21-1 with TRBJ2-1; the D segment call TRBD1 is taken from the table without a DNA check. TRBV21-1 is a documented pseudogene. This CDR3 is CASTLSRDRGFYNEQFF. The DNA of the CDR3 is TGTGCCAGCACTTTAAGCCGGGACAGGGGGTTCTACAATGAGCAGTTCTTC.